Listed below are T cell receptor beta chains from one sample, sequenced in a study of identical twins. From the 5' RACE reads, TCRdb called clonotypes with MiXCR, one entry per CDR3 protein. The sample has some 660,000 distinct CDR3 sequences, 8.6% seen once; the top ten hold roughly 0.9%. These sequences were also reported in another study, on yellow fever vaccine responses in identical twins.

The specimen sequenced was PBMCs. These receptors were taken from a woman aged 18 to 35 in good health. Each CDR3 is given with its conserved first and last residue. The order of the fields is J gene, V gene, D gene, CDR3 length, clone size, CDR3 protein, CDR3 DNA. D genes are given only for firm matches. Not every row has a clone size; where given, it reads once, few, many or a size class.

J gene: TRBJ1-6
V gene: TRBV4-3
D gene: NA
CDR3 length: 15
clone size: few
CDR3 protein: CASSQEWQDYSPLHF
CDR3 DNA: TGCGCCAGCAGCCAAGAGTGGCAGGATTACTCACCCCTCCACTTT

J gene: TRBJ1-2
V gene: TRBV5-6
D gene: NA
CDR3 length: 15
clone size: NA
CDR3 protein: CASSPLDRIYYGYTF
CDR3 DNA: TGTGCCAGCAGCCCCTTGGACAGAATCTACTATGGCTACACCTTC

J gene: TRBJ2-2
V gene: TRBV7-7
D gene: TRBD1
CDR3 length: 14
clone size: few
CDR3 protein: CASSSTTGIGELFF
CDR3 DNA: TGTGCTAGCAGCTCGACGACAGGGATCGGGGAGCTGTTTTTT

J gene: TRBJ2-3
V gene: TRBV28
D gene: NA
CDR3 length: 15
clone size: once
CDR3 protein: CASTPPRGATDTQYF
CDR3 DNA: TGTGCCAGCACCCCCCCCCGGGGGGCCACAGATACGCAGTATTTT

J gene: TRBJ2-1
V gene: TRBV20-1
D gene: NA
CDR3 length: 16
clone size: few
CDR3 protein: CSASPVALSSYNEQFF
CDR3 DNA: TGCAGTGCCAGCCCAGTGGCCCTAAGCTCCTACAATGAGCAGTTCTTC

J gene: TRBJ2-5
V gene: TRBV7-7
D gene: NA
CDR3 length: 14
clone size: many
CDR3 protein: CASSRDGSKETQYF
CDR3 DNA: TGTGCTAGCAGCCGTGACGGGAGTAAAGAGACCCAGTACTTC

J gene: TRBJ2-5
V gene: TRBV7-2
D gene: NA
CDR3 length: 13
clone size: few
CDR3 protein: CASSLIHQETQYF
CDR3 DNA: TGTGCCAGCAGCTTAATCCACCAAGAGACCCAGTACTTC

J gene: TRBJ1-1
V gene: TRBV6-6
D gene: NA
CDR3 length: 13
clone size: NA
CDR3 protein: CASSYEGNTEAFF
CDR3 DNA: TGTGCCAGCAGTTACGAGGGGAACACTGAAGCTTTCTTT

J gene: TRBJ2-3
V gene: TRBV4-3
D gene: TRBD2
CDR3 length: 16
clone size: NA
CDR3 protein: CASSRSRLAGADTQYF
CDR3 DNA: TGCGCCAGCAGCAGAAGTCGGCTAGCGGGAGCAGATACGCAGTATTTT

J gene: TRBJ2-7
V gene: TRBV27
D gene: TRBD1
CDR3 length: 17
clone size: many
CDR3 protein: CASSLIAPGQGRVEQYF
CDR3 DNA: TGTGCCAGCAGTTTAATTGCGCCGGGACAGGGGAGAGTTGAGCAGTACTTC

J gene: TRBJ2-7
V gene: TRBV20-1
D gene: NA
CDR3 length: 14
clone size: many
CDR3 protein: CSASNAVGSYEQYF
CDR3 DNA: TGCAGTGCTTCCAACGCGGTCGGCTCCTACGAGCAGTACTTC

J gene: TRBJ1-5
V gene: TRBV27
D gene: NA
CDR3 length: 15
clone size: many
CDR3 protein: CASSLSTGHGQPQHF
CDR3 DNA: TGTGCCAGCAGTTTATCGACGGGGCATGGTCAGCCCCAGCATTTT

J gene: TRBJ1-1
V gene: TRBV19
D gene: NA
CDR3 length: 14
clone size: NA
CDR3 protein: CASSITPTGYEAFF
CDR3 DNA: TGTGCCAGTAGTATAACCCCGACAGGTTATGAAGCTTTCTTT

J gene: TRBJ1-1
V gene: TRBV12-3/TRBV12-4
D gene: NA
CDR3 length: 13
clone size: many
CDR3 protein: CASSFAGTTEAFF
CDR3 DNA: TGTGCCAGCAGTTTTGCAGGTACCACTGAAGCTTTCTTT

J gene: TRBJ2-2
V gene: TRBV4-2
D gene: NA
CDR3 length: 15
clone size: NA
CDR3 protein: CASSPSDSTTGELFF
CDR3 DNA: TGTGCCAGCAGCCCATCGGACAGCACGACCGGGGAGCTGTTTTTT

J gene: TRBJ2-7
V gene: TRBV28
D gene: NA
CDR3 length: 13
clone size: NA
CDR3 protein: CASLPDYTYEQYF
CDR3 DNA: TGTGCCTCCCTCCCGGACTACACATACGAGCAGTACTTC

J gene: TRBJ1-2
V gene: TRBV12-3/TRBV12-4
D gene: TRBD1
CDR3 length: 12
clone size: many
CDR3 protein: CASRTDRDGYTF
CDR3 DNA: TGTGCCAGCAGGACAGACAGGGACGGCTACACCTTC

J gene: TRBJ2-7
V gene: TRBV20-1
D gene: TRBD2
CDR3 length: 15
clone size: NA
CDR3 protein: CSARGLAGGAYEQYF
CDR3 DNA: TGCAGTGCTAGAGGGCTAGCGGGAGGGGCGTACGAGCAGTACTTC

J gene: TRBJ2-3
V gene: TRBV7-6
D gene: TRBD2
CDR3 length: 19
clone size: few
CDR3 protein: CASSLAVGLAGASTDTQYF
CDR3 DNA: TGTGCCAGCAGCTTAGCGGTGGGACTAGCGGGGGCCTCCACAGATACGCAGTATTTT

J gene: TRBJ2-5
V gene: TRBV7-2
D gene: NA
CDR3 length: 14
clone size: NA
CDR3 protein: CASTRGLSQETQYF
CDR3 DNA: TGTGCCAGCACCCGGGGACTTTCACAAGAGACCCAGTACTTC